This is a list of T cell receptor beta chains from one sample in a study of blood T cells in healthy people across ages. From the 5' RACE reads, TCRdb called clonotypes with MiXCR, one entry per CDR3 protein. The data hold 1.5 million or so distinct CDR3 sequences, with roughly 43% observed a single time. Material: blood. All receptors come from a woman aged 18-29 years in good health. Each CDR3 is given with its conserved first and last residue. The D gene is left open where the match is weak. Some rows mark clone size as missing; the rest say once, few, many or name a class of expanded clone.

-	-	TRBV11-2	TRBJ1-4	TGTGCCAGCAGCTTAAAGAAGGATGAAAAACTGTTTTTT	CASSLKKDEKLFF
many	TRBD2	TRBV11-2	TRBJ2-7	TGTGCCAGCAGCTCTGGACTAGCGGGAGTATATGAGCAGTACTTC	CASSSGLAGVYEQYF
once	-	TRBV19	TRBJ2-4	TGTGCCAGTAGTACGGTGACCAAAAACATTCAGTACTTC	CASSTVTKNIQYF
few	-	TRBV12-3/TRBV12-4	TRBJ1-4	TGTGCCAGCAGTTTCGAGGAGGTGACGCGAAAACTGTTTTTT	CASSFEEVTRKLFF
-	-	TRBV29-1	TRBJ2-7	TGCAGCGTTGGCGGGCGGCACTCCTACGAGCAGTACTTC	CSVGGRHSYEQYF
few	-	TRBV12-3/TRBV12-4	TRBJ2-1	TGTGCCAGCAGTTTGTGGGCGGGGGCCAACTCCTACAATGAGCAGTTCTTC	CASSLWAGANSYNEQFF
-	-	TRBV7-9	TRBJ1-1	TGTGCCAGCCGCCAGCCCCCGCGGTTCGGCAATGAAGCTTTCTTT	CASRQPPRFGNEAFF
few	TRBD1	TRBV11-2	TRBJ2-7	TGTGCCAGCAGCTTAGAGGTGACAGGGTTCCCCTACGAGCAGTACTTC	CASSLEVTGFPYEQYF
-	TRBD1	TRBV27	TRBJ1-4	TGTGCCAGCAGTTCCCTAGACAGGGGGGCTAATGAAAAACTGTTTTTT	CASSSLDRGANEKLFF
-	TRBD1	TRBV11-3	TRBJ2-7	TGTGCCAGCAGCCCAATCGACAGGGGGAGCTCCTACGAGCAGTACTTC	CASSPIDRGSSYEQYF
-	-	TRBV24-1	TRBJ2-1	TGTGCCACCAGTGGGGGACTTCTTCAACTGTACAATGAGCAGTTCTTC	CATSGGLLQLYNEQFF
few	-	TRBV4-1	TRBJ2-5	TGCGCCAGCAGCCAAGAAAGGGGGACGGAGACCCAGTACTTC	CASSQERGTETQYF
few	-	TRBV7-3	TRBJ2-3	TGTGCCAGCGAGTTTCTCGCCAAATCCCCCACAGATACGCAGTATTTT	CASEFLAKSPTDTQYF
few	TRBD2	TRBV27	TRBJ2-1	TGTGCCAGCCTACACTCCAGGGCTAGCGGGAGCTATGAGCAGTTCTTC	CASLHSRASGSYEQFF
-	-	TRBV6-2/TRBV6-3	TRBJ2-1	TGTGCCAGCAGTTATGGGGAGAGTGAGCAGTTCTTC	CASSYGESEQFF
few	TRBD2	TRBV27	TRBJ2-7	TGTGCCAGCAGTTTCTTTGCGGGAGGGCGCTACGAGCAGTACTTC	CASSFFAGGRYEQYF
-	-	TRBV6-5	TRBJ1-1	TGTGCCAGCTTCCGACCTCCGGGACGCCCTTTGACTGAAGCTTTCTTT	CASFRPPGRPLTEAFF
-	-	TRBV5-1	TRBJ1-2	TGCGCCAGCAGCCCCGAAAGGACGGGCAACTATGGCTACACCTTC	CASSPERTGNYGYTF
-	-	TRBV5-6	TRBJ2-2	TGTGCCAGCAGCTTGGCCATCGACACCGGGGAGCTGTTTTTT	CASSLAIDTGELFF
-	-	TRBV6-2/TRBV6-3	TRBJ2-3	TGTGCCAGCAGCCAAGGGGTCCTAGCGAGGGGCACAGATACGCAGTATTTT	CASSQGVLARGTDTQYF
many	-	TRBV29-1	TRBJ2-3	TGCAGCGTTGTTAGGCGGGGCTCGCTCACAGATACGCAGTATTTT	CSVVRRGSLTDTQYF
few	TRBD1	TRBV28	TRBJ1-2	TGTGCCAGCAGGTCAAACCCAGGGGGCGGCTACACCTTC	CASRSNPGGGYTF
-	-	TRBV5-6	TRBJ2-3	TGTGCCAGCAGCTTGGCAGGAGTGAGAGGGGGGTCCACAGATACGCAGTATTTT	CASSLAGVRGGSTDTQYF
-	-	TRBV12-3/TRBV12-4	TRBJ2-5	TGTGCCAGCAGTCGGGCGAGGCGGGAGACCCAGTACTTC	CASSRARRETQYF
-	-	TRBV20-1	TRBJ2-1	TGCAGTGCTGGTGGGCAGAGGGAGTTCTTC	CSAGGQREFF
-	-	TRBV6-5	TRBJ2-1	TGTGCCAGCAGTTATTGGCAGGGGAACTATGAGCAGTTCTTC	CASSYWQGNYEQFF
-	-	TRBV9	TRBJ2-1	TGTGCCAGCAGCGTCCCCTCAGGGCCCTACAATGAGCAGTTCTTC	CASSVPSGPYNEQFF
-	-	TRBV6-6	TRBJ2-1	TGTGCCAGCAGTTACACCAGGAGGACGGAGACCCAGTTCTTC	CASSYTRRTETQFF
few	-	TRBV9	TRBJ2-5	TGTGCCAGCAGCGTAGCCCATCTTCAGACCCAGTACTTC	CASSVAHLQTQYF
few	-	TRBV4-3	TRBJ2-3	TGCGCCAGCAGCCAAGGTTGGGGGGGCACAGATACGCAGTATTTT	CASSQGWGGTDTQYF
-	TRBD2	TRBV12-3/TRBV12-4	TRBJ2-3	TGTGCCAGCAGTTTAGGTCTGGCTAGCGGGACAGATACGCAGTATTTT	CASSLGLASGTDTQYF
-	-	TRBV7-2	TRBJ1-6	TGTGCCAGCAGCCCGGGACATCAGTTTAATTCACCCCTCCACTTT	CASSPGHQFNSPLHF
few	-	TRBV4-3	TRBJ1-2	TGCGCCAGCAGCCAATCGTGGGCCCCGAGGAACTATGGCTACACCTTC	CASSQSWAPRNYGYTF
once	-	TRBV25-1	TRBJ2-5	TGTGCCAGCAGTGAGACTGGGTACCAAGAGACCCAGTACTTC	CASSETGYQETQYF
-	-	TRBV4-3	TRBJ1-5	TGCGCCAGCAGCCTGACCGTTTTTCGCAATCAGCCCCAGCATTTT	CASSLTVFRNQPQHF
-	-	TRBV6-5	TRBJ2-1	TGTGCCAGCAGTTCCCTCTTTGCCGGGGGCAATGAGCAGTTCTTC	CASSSLFAGGNEQFF
-	-	TRBV6-2/TRBV6-3	TRBJ2-6	TGTGCCAGCAGCCACGGGGGAAGTAAGGCCAACGTCCTGACTTTC	CASSHGGSKANVLTF
few	-	TRBV9	TRBJ1-2	TGTGCCAGCAGCGTATGGGAGTCAGGACCTTCCCGCACGAACTATGGCTACACCTTC	CASSVWESGPSRTNYGYTF
few	-	TRBV4-3	TRBJ1-2	TGCGCCAGCAGCCAAGGCATCGGACAGACACACTATGGCTACACCTTC	CASSQGIGQTHYGYTF
-	-	TRBV5-1	TRBJ1-1	TGCGCCAGCAGCCTTCCTTTTGACGGAAACACTGAAGCTTTCTTT	CASSLPFDGNTEAFF
-	-	TRBV3-1	TRBJ1-1	TGTGCCAGCAGCCAAGAAGTCACTGAAGCTTTCTTT	CASSQEVTEAFF
-	-	TRBV7-2	TRBJ2-7	TGTGCCAGCAGCCCCCGGTCGATTATGATCTCCTACGAGCAGTACTTC	CASSPRSIMISYEQYF
-	-	TRBV27	TRBJ1-1	TGTGCCGGCAGTTTATCGAAGTTCACTGAAGCTTTCTTT	CAGSLSKFTEAFF
few	-	TRBV24-1	TRBJ2-5	TGTGCCACCAGTGAGGCGAATAAAGAGACCCAGTACTTC	CATSEANKETQYF